This T cell receptor (beta chain) was recovered during a study of CD8 T cells in ankylosing spondylitis. Libraries of TCR beta came from quantitative 5'-RACE with molecular barcodes. TCRdb re-derived calls from the 5' RACE reads in MiXCR, one entry per CDR3 protein. The data contain some 30,000 distinct CDR3 sequences, approximately 14% of them singletons. With respect to this clonotype: The antigen is not known.

The CDR3 sequence is 15 residues long. V trimming: 2 bases; J trimming: 7 bases; junction bases outside the gene matches: 6. Germline CDR1 is SGHTA and CDR2 is FQGNSA. Study outcomes and limitations: Existing reports had already noted some motif variants in reactive arthritis synovial fluid and blood. Under 10 highly homologous variants formed a TCR beta motif that appeared characteristic of ankylosing spondylitis blood. Significant enrichment of disease-linked clones was reported in matched ankylosing spondylitis synovial fluid.

This clonotype originated in a male donor with ankylosing spondylitis or in good health (not recorded which). J is TRBJ1-4 and V is TRBV7-2; TRBD1 matches 8 bases. Sequenced material: blood. CDR3 DNA: TGTGCCAGCAGCTTACGGGCAGGGGGCTTTGAAAAACTGTTTTTT. Protein product: CASSLRAGGFEKLFF.